This T cell receptor beta chain was recovered during a study of blood T cells in healthy people across ages. The study's findings and limits: Naive CD4+ cells and diversity were both higher in long-lived donors than in aged donors. What prevented conclusive comparison of naive and antigen-experienced cells was that PBMCs were unsorted.

The CDR3 consists of 12 residues. CDR1 and CDR2 (germline): GTSNPN, SVGIG (reference sequence). Trimming at V came to 2 bases and at J to 8 bases, leaving 5 bases not matched to a gene. Concerning this clonotype itself: The antigen remains unidentified.

PCR was performed a second time for about 6 to 11 cycles using a sample-barcoded 5' primer and a J-beta primer mix. MiXCR, applied by TCRdb to the 5' RACE reads, yields one record per CDR3 protein. The data contain approximately 580,000 distinct CDR3 sequences, 20% to 30% of them singletons. A minimum of 7 million PBMCs was isolated per sample. This sample also appeared in a second study, on T cells of mothers and their children. This second study notes: Every microgram of extracted RNA entered cDNA synthesis, roughly 1.4 ug per 15 ul.

The specimen sequenced was blood. The gene calls are TRBV30 and TRBJ1-2, with 7 bases identical to TRBD1. This clonotype originated in a boy aged 5 to 17 in good health. CDR3 sequence: CAWSTQGLGYTF. CDR3 nucleotides: TGTGCCTGGAGTACACAGGGGCTGGGCTACACCTTC.